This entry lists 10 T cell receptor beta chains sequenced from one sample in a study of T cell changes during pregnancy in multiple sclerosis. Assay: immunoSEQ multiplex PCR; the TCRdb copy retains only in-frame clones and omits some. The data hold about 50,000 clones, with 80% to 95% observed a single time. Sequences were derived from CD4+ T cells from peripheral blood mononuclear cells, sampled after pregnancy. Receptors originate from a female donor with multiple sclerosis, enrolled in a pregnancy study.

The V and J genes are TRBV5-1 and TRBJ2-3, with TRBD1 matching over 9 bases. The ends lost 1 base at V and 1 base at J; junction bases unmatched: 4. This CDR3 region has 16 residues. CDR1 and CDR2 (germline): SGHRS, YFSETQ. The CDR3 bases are TGCGCCAGCAGCTTGTACGGGGACAGGGGCACAGATACGCAGTATTTT. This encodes CASSLYGDRGTDTQYF.

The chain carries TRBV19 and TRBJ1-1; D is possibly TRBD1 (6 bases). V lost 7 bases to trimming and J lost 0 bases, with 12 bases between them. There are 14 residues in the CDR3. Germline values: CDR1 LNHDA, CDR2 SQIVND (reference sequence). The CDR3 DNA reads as TGTGCCAGTACGGGACACCTGATGAACACTGAAGCTTTCTTT. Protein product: CASTGHLMNTEAFF.

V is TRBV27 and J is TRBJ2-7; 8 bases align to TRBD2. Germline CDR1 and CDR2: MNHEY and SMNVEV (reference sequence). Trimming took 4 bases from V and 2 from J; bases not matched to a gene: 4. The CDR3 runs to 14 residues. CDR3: CASSSTGGTYEQYF. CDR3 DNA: TGTGCCAGCAGTTCGACGGGAGGGACCTACGAGCAGTACTTC.

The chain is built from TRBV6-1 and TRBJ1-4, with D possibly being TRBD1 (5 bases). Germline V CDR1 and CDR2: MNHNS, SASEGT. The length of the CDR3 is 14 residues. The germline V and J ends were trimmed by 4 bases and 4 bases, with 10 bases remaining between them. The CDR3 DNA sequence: TGTGCCAGCAGTGCGCGGGGCAGTAATGAAAAACTGTTTTTT. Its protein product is CASSARGSNEKLFF.

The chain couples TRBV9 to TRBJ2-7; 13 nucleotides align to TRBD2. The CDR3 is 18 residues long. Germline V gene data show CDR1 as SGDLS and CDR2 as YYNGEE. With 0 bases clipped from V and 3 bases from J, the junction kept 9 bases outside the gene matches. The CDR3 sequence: CASSVGTSGRGVLYEQYF. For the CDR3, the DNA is TGTGCCAGCAGCGTAGGGACTAGCGGGAGAGGGGTTCTCTACGAGCAGTACTTC.

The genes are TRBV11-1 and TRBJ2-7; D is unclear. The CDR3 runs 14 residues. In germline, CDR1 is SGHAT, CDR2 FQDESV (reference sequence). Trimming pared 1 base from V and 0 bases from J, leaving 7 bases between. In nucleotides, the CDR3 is TGTGCCAGCAGCTTAGAAGCGACCTCCTACGAGCAGTACTTC. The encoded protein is CASSLEATSYEQYF.

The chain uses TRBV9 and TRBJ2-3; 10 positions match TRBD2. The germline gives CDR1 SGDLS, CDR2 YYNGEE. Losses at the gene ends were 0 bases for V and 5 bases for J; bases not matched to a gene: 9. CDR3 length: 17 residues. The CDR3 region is CASSVDPAGGPVDTQYF. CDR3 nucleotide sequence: TGTGCCAGCAGCGTAGACCCAGCGGGAGGGCCCGTAGATACGCAGTATTTT. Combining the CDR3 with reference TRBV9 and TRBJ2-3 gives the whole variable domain DSGVTQTPKHLITATGQRVTLRCSPRSGDLSVYWYQQSLDQGLQFLIQYYNGEERAKGNILERFSAQQFPDLHSELNLSSLELGDSALYFCASSVDPAGGPVDTQYFGPGTRLTVL.

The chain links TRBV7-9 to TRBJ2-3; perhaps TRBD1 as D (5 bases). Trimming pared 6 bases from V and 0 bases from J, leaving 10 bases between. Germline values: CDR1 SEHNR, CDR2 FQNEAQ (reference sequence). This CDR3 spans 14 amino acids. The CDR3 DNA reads TGTGCCAGCAGGAGCCGACAGAGCACAGATACGCAGTATTTT. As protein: CASRSRQSTDTQYF.

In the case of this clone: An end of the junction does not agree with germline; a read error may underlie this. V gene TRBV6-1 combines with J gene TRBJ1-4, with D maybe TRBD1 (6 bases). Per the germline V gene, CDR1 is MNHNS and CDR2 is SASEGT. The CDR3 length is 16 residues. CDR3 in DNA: TGTGCCAGCAGTAAAGCAGGGGTTCGGACTAATGAAAAACTGTTTTTT. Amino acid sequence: CASSKAGVRTNEKLFF.

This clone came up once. CDR3 sequence reads: CASSPPERYRSEAFF. DNA for the CDR3: TGTGCCAGCTCACCTCCGGAAAGGTACAGGTCAGAAGCTTTCTTT. The chain employs TRBV18 and TRBJ1-1; a weak D match, TRBD1 (5 bases). V shed 3 bases and J shed 8 bases, with 19 bases lying between them. The germline CDR1 and CDR2 sequences are KGHSH and LQKENI. This CDR3 is 15 amino acids long.